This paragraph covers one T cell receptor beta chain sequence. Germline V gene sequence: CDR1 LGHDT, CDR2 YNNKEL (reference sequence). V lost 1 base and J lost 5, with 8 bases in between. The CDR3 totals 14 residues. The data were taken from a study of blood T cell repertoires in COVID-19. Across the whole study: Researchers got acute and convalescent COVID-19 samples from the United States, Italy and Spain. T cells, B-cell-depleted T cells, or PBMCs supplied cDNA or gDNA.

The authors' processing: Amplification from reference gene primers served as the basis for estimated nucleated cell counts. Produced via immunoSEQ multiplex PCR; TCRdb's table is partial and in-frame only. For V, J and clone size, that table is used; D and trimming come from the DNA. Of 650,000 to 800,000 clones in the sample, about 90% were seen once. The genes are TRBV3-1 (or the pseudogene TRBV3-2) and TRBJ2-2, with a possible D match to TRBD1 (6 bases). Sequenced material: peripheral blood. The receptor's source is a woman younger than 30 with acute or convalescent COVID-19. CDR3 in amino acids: CASSQGGPTGELFF. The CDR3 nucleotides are TGTGCCAGCAGCCAAGGGGGGCCTACCGGGGAGCTGTTTTTT.